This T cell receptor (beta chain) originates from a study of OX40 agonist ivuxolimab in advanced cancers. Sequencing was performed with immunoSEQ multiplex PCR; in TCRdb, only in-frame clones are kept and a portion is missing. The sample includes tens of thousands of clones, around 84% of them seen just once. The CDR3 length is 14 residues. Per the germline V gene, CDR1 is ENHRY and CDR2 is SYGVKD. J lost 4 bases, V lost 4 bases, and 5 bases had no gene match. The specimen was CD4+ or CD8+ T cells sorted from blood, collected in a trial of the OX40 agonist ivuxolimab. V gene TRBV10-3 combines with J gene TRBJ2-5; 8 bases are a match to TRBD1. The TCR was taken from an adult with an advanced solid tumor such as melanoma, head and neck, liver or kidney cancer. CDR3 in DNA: TGTGCCATCAGTGGGACAGGGAATACAGAGACCCAGTACTTC. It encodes CAISGTGNTETQYF.